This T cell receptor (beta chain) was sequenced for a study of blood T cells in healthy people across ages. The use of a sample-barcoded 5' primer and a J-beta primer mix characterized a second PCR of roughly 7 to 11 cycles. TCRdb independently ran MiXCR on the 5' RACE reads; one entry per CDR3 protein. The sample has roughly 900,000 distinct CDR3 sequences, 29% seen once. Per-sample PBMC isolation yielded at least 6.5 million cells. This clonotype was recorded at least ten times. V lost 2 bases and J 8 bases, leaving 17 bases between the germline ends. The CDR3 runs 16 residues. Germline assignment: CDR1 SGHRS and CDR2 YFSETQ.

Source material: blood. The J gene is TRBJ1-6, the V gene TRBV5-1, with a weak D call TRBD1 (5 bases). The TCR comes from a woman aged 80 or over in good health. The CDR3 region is CASSFAGTSSDSPLHF. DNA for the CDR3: TGCGCCAGCAGCTTCGCCGGGACCTCGAGCGATTCACCCCTCCACTTT.